This record covers a single TCR beta chain. Its antigen is undetermined. These data are taken from a study of cytomegalovirus exposure and HLA in healthy donors. Study conclusions and caveats: Later analysis demonstrated an association between a missense DCLRE1C variant and TCR beta V- and J-gene trimming. Sequence variants that were highly shared formed a cluster that was likely a sequencing artifact. Associated with HLA alleles at 0.05 false discovery rate in a later analysis were some 18,000 TCR beta sequences.

The PCR had 60 Vbeta and 13 Jbeta primers. The method was immunoSEQ multiplex PCR; TCRdb's version includes in-frame clones alone and lacks a portion of them. There are more than 150,000 clones in the sample; around 83% occur only once, and roughly 1.6% lies in the top ten. V dropped 1 base and J dropped 5 bases, with 6 bases sitting between them. CDR1 and CDR2 (germline): SGHDT, YYEEEE. This CDR3 is 12 amino acids long. Source material: PBMCs. The chain has TRBV5-6 and TRBJ2-5, with D unclear. This sequence was found in a man over 45 in good health and CMV-seronegative. In DNA form, the CDR3 reads TGTGCCAGCAGCTTGTTACGGGAGACCCAGTACTTC. Translation gives CASSLLRETQYF.